This TCR beta chain was found in a study of CD8 T cells in Susac syndrome. Trimming removed 3 bases from V and 9 bases from J, with 15 bases in between. Germline V gives CDR1 MDHEN, CDR2 SYDVKM. The CDR3 length is 14 residues. Random hexamers primed reverse transcription of about 0.5 to 1 ug RNA. It was immunoSEQ multiplex PCR that amplified TCR beta CDR3 across 54 Vbeta and 13 Jbeta. TCRdb called the immunoSEQ multiplex PCR reads again in MiXCR, with one record for every CDR3 protein. The table has about 190,000 distinct CDR3 sequences, 80% to 95% seen once. Of note for this clonotype: Its antigen is undetermined.

Study-wide results and limits: As the study acknowledged, the number of individuals in its TCR sequencing and HLA analysis was relatively small.

This TCR was sampled from a human donor in good health. Sequencing used CD4+ T cells from PBMCs. The chain recombines TRBV28 with TRBJ1-5; the D is unclear. The CDR3 region has the DNA TGTGCCAGCAGTTTTCAGTCGGACTTTAGGCCCCAGCATTTT. Amino acid sequence: CASSFQSDFRPQHF.